The 8 T cell receptor beta chains reported below all come from one sample, sequenced in a study of shared clonotypes between healthy human individuals. Terminally differentiated effector memory CD45RA+ cells were excluded by CCR7 positive selection of CD45RO-negative cells. The assay was immunoSEQ multiplex PCR, and TCRdb's table has in-frame clones only and misses some. The top ten hold about 1.5% of the sample, which has approximately 2,200,000 clones, 85% to 95% seen once. Sequencing used naive CD8+ T cells from PBMCs. The receptors originated from a man younger than 35 in good health. Some clones in this sample may be carry-over from other donors' samples.

The chain employs TRBV4-1 and TRBJ2-5; possible D gene TRBD2, 6 bases. The CDR3 sequence is 16 residues long. Germline CDR1 reads MGHRA; CDR2 reads YSYEKL. V dropped 0 bases and J dropped 4 bases, with 15 bases sitting between them. The CDR3 sequence is CASSQDPGGWGETQYF. DNA of the CDR3: TGCGCCAGCAGCCAAGACCCCGGGGGATGGGGAGAGACCCAGTACTTC.

The V and J genes are TRBV28 and TRBJ2-6; 7 bases line up with TRBD2. Trimming took 6 bases from V and 4 from J; bases not matched to a gene: 6. This CDR3 is built from 15 residues. In germline, CDR1 is MDHEN, CDR2 SYDVKM. CDR3 sequence: CASRGEGQGANVLTF. CDR3 nucleotide sequence: TGTGCCAGCAGGGGGGAGGGGCAAGGGGCCAACGTCCTGACTTTC. The full variable domain, rest sourced from reference TRBV28 and TRBJ2-6, is DVKVTQSSRYLVKRTGEKVFLECVQDMDHENMFWYRQDPGLGLRLIYFSYDVKMKEKGDIPEGYSVSREKKERFSLILESASTNQTSMYLCASRGEGQGANVLTFGAGSRLTVL.

The J gene is TRBJ1-2, the V gene TRBV4-2; D call uncertain. Between the trimmed V and J ends, which lost 4 bases and 6 bases, there was a span of 18 bases. CDR1 and CDR2 from the germline V gene are LGHNA and YNFKEQ. The CDR3 is 15 amino acids. The CDR3, as DNA: TGTGCCAGCAGCCCACCTCTGGGAACCGATGATGGCTACACCTTC. Translated: CASSPPLGTDDGYTF.

The chain recombines TRBV9 with TRBJ2-2; D perhaps matches TRBD1 (6 bases). The length of the CDR3 is 13 residues. V was cut by 0 bases and J by 8 bases, with 8 bases left in between. CDR1 and CDR2 (germline): SGDLS, YYNGEE. CDR3 nucleotides: TGTGCCAGCAGCGTAGCAGGGGTTGGGGAGCTGTTTTTT. Amino acids: CASSVAGVGELFF.

The rearrangement uses TRBV7-9 and TRBJ2-3; D not resolved. CDR3 length: 15 amino acids. CDR1 SEHNR and CDR2 FQNEAQ come from the germline V gene (reference sequence). Trimming shortened V by 1 base and J by 2 bases, and 10 bases separated the two germline ends. CDR3 bases: TGTGCCAGCAGCTTAGGGCCCTATGTCACAGATACGCAGTATTTT. Translated: CASSLGPYVTDTQYF. The complete variable domain, with remaining parts taken from reference TRBV7-9 and TRBJ2-3, reads DTGVSQNPRHKITKRGQNVTFRCDPISEHNRLYWYRQTLGQGPEFLTYFQNEAQLEKSRLLSDRFSAERPKGSFSTLEIQRTEQGDSAMYLCASSLGPYVTDTQYFGPGTRLTVL.

This clone appeared a few times. The V call is TRBV28, the J call TRBJ1-5; D might be TRBD1 (6 bases). V lost 5 bases, J lost 4 bases, and 12 bases lay in between. Germline CDR1 MDHEN, CDR2 SYDVKM. The CDR3 length is 14 residues. CDR3 sequence: CASSVGQPNQPQHF. The CDR3 DNA sequence: TGTGCCAGCAGTGTAGGACAGCCTAATCAGCCCCAGCATTTT.

The chain combines TRBV6-4 with TRBJ1-1; unclear D gene. This CDR3 is built from 15 residues. The V gene's germline CDR1 is MRHNA and CDR2 SNTAGT. The V and J ends lost 0 bases and 1 base respectively, with 9 bases between them. Written as DNA, the CDR3 is TGTGCCAGCAGTGACTCGAGAAGCCCGAACACTGAAGCTTTCTTT. This translates into CASSDSRSPNTEAFF.

This chain connects TRBV6-1 to TRBJ2-5; the match to TRBD1 covers 7 bases. V lost 10 bases and J lost 7; bases outside the gene matches: 9. The CDR3 extends over 12 amino acids. The germline V gene has CDR1 MNHNS and CDR2 SASEGT. CDR3 residues: CAKEDRAGTQYF. In DNA form, the CDR3 reads TGTGCCAAAGAAGACAGGGCTGGGACCCAGTACTTC.